One and the same sample provided the 28 T cell receptor beta chains below, sequenced in a study of blood T cell repertoires in COVID-19. The method was immunoSEQ multiplex PCR; TCRdb's version includes in-frame clones alone and lacks a portion of them. The sample includes about 140,000 clones, about 86% of them seen just once. Sample: peripheral blood. Every receptor here comes from a woman aged 55-70 years with acute or convalescent COVID-19.

As concerns this clone: The junction does not match germline at one end; this may be a read error. V gene TRBV12-3 or TRBV12-4 combines with J gene TRBJ2-5; D not certain. This CDR3 contains 11 residues. CDR3 coding DNA: TGTGCCAGCAGTCAAAAAGAGAGCCAGTACTTC. Translated: CASSQKESQYF.

The V call is TRBV20-1, the J call TRBJ2-5, with 9 positions matching TRBD2. Germline lookup yields CDR1 DFQATT and CDR2 SNEGSKA (reference sequence). V lost 6 bases to trimming and J lost 7 bases; unmatched junction nucleotides: 6. The CDR3 loop spans 12 amino acids. DNA of the CDR3: TGCAGTGCGAGTAGCGGGGGCGGGACCCAGTACTTC. Protein: CSASSGGGTQYF.

The chain has TRBV2 and TRBJ1-1; weak D call: TRBD1 (6 bases). The CDR3 has 13 residues. V gave up 4 bases and J gave up 4 bases, with 10 bases separating them. Germline values: CDR1 SNHLY, CDR2 FYNNEI. The CDR3 DNA reads TGTGCCAGCAGTGTGGAAGGGGGCACTGAAGCTTTCTTT. Residues: CASSVEGGTEAFF.

The CDR3 nucleotides read TGTGCCAGTAGTATTGGGGGCGGACAGGGGCAAGGGAACACTGAAGCTTTCTTT. It yields the protein CASSIGGGQGQGNTEAFF. The rearrangement joins TRBV19 to TRBJ1-1; 9 bases agree with TRBD1. The CDR3 is 18 residues long. Germline CDR1 and CDR2: LNHDA and SQIVND (reference sequence). Losses at the gene ends were 3 bases for V and 1 base for J; bases not matched to a gene: 12. The complete variable domain, with remaining parts taken from reference TRBV19 and TRBJ1-1, reads DGGITQSPKYLFRKEGQNVTLSCEQNLNHDAMYWYRQDPGQGLRLIYYSQIVNDFQKGDIAEGYSVSREKKESFPLTVTSAQKNPTAFYLCASSIGGGQGQGNTEAFFGQGTRLTVV.

The chain joins TRBV6-5 to TRBJ2-1; 8 nucleotides line up with TRBD2. This CDR3 has 15 amino acids. The germline CDR1 and CDR2 sequences are MNHEY and SVGAGI. Losses at the gene ends were 4 bases for V and 2 bases for J; bases not matched to a gene: 4. CDR3 DNA sequence: TGTGCCAGCAGTTCGCGGGGGGTTGCCTACAATGAGCAGTTCTTC. This encodes CASSSRGVAYNEQFF.

This chain links TRBV3-1 (or the pseudogene TRBV3-2) with TRBJ2-3, with 7 bases fitting TRBD2. The junction had 9 bases not matched to a gene; V was cut back by 6 bases and J by 3 bases. CDR3 length: 15 amino acids. Looked up from germline, CDR1 is LGHDT and CDR2 is YNNKEL (reference sequence). The CDR3 protein is CASRPLAVGTDTQYF. CDR3 sequence (DNA): TGTGCCAGCAGACCCCTAGCGGTGGGGACAGATACGCAGTATTTT.

V gene TRBV5-1 combines with J gene TRBJ2-5; 11 bases match TRBD1. V was clipped by 3 bases and J by 5 bases; unmatched bases: 3. The CDR3 is 14 residues long. The germline V gene encodes CDR1 SGHRS and CDR2 YFSETQ. CDR3 amino acids: CASSSGQGAETQYF. The CDR3 coding sequence is TGCGCCAGCAGCTCCGGACAGGGGGCTGAGACCCAGTACTTC.

This clone showed up just a few times. The chain is built from TRBV11-2 and TRBJ2-5; TRBD1 aligns across 8 bases. The ends lost 0 bases at V and 5 bases at J; junction bases unmatched: 11. In germline, CDR1 is SGHAT, CDR2 FQNNGV. The CDR3 has 17 residues. Here the CDR3 reads CASSLERVGRGLETQYF. CDR3 bases: TGTGCCAGCAGCTTAGAGCGCGTCGGCAGGGGGCTCGAGACCCAGTACTTC. The full variable domain, rest sourced from reference TRBV11-2 and TRBJ2-5, is EAGVAQSPRYKIIEKRQSVAFWCNPISGHATLYWYQQILGQGPKLLIQFQNNGVVDDSQLPKDRFSAERLKGVDSTLKIQPAKLEDSAVYLCASSLERVGRGLETQYFGPGTRLLVL.

V is TRBV6-6 and J is TRBJ1-5; TRBD1 agrees at 9 bases. CDR1 is MNHNY, CDR2 SVGAGI, per germline (reference sequence). With V trimmed by 6 bases and J by 6 bases, 6 bases remained unmatched. The CDR3 has 14 amino acids. The CDR3 sequence is CASSLQGAPQPQHF. DNA of the CDR3: TGTGCCAGCAGCCTACAGGGGGCTCCTCAGCCCCAGCATTTT.

V is TRBV28 and J is TRBJ1-6; weak D call: TRBD1 (6 bases). The CDR3 runs to 13 residues. V shed 6 bases and J shed 8 bases, with 11 bases lying between them. Looked up from germline, CDR1 is MDHEN and CDR2 is SYDVKM. CDR3: CASRDSSHSPLHF. The CDR3 DNA reads as TGTGCCAGCAGGGACAGTTCGCATTCACCCCTCCACTTT.

The chain recombines TRBV6-2 or TRBV6-3 with TRBJ2-7; tentative D call: TRBD1 (5 bases). Trimming took off 4 bases at V and 1 base at J, with 11 bases between the two ends. The CDR3 consists of 14 residues. From germline, CDR1 is MNHEY and CDR2 SVGEGT. The CDR3 nucleotides are TGTGCCAGCAGTTTTGGGGCTGTTTCCTACGAGCAGTACTTC. As protein: CASSFGAVSYEQYF.

The chain combines TRBV5-6 with TRBJ2-2; D uncertain. Trimming left V 0 bases short and J 6 bases short, with 6 bases between. There are 13 residues in the CDR3. Per germline, CDR1 SGHDT and CDR2 YYEEEE. The CDR3 DNA sequence: TGTGCCAGCAGCTTGGGCGAGGCCGGGGAGCTGTTTTTT. Translation: CASSLGEAGELFF.

This clone was found a few times. The chain uses TRBV5-1 and TRBJ1-2, with 9 bases fitting TRBD1. The V gene end was trimmed by 1 base and the J gene end by 4 bases; junction bases not matched to a gene: 8. Germline CDR1 reads SGHRS; CDR2 reads YFSETQ. CDR3 size: 16 residues. The CDR3, as DNA: TGCGCCAGCAGCTTGTCATCGGGACAGGGAAGCTATGGCTACACCTTC. This translates into CASSLSSGQGSYGYTF.

The J gene is TRBJ2-7, the V gene TRBV11-2; 10 bases agree with TRBD2. V lost 5 bases to trimming and J lost 3 bases; unmatched junction nucleotides: 10. This CDR3 contains 16 residues. Germline V gene sequence: CDR1 SGHAT, CDR2 FQNNGV. The CDR3: CASSTLLAGSNYEQYF. CDR3 nucleotide sequence: TGTGCCAGCAGCACACTACTAGCGGGGAGCAACTACGAGCAGTACTTC.

J is TRBJ2-7 and V is TRBV18; 7 bases match TRBD1. This CDR3 is 13 amino acids long. In germline, CDR1 is KGHSH, CDR2 LQKENI. The V gene end was trimmed by 5 bases and the J gene end by 5 bases; junction bases not matched to a gene: 6. The chain's CDR3 is CASSDDRANEQYF. The CDR3 nucleotides read TGTGCCAGCTCAGATGACAGGGCGAACGAGCAGTACTTC.

This chain links TRBV28 with TRBJ2-7; D perhaps matches TRBD1 (6 bases). The CDR3 is 16 amino acids. Germline loops: CDR1 MDHEN, CDR2 SYDVKM. The germline V and J ends were trimmed by 7 bases and 2 bases, with 21 bases remaining between them. CDR3 region: CASIRGGLGVPYEQYF. The CDR3 DNA follows: TGTGCCAGCATCAGAGGGGGTTTGGGGGTACCCTACGAGCAGTACTTC.

The V call is TRBV11-2, the J call TRBJ2-1, with a possible D match to TRBD1 (6 bases). V was shortened by 5 bases and J by 5 bases, with 16 bases between the two germline ends. The CDR3 sequence is 15 residues long. The germline V gene has CDR1 SGHAT and CDR2 FQNNGV. The CDR3 nucleotides read TGTGCCAGCAGCCCCCGGGGCAGGGGTGACAATGAGCAGTTCTTC. Translation: CASSPRGRGDNEQFF. Drawing the rest from reference TRBV11-2 and TRBJ2-1, the complete variable domain is EAGVAQSPRYKIIEKRQSVAFWCNPISGHATLYWYQQILGQGPKLLIQFQNNGVVDDSQLPKDRFSAERLKGVDSTLKIQPAKLEDSAVYLCASSPRGRGDNEQFFGPGTRLTVL.

The chain employs TRBV5-4 and TRBJ2-1, with D tentatively TRBD2 (5 bases). V was shortened by 2 bases and J by 7 bases, with 25 bases between the two germline ends. Germline V lookup: CDR1 SGHNT, CDR2 YYREEE (reference sequence). CDR3 length: 18 amino acids. The chain's CDR3 is CASSFPNLGLHRANEQFF. DNA of the CDR3: TGTGCCAGCAGCTTCCCCAATCTCGGACTCCACCGTGCTAATGAGCAGTTCTTC.

CDR3 in amino acids: CSVGTSYNEQFF. The CDR3 DNA reads as TGCAGCGTTGGGACATCTTACAATGAGCAGTTCTTC. V usage is TRBV29-1 and J usage is TRBJ2-1; tentatively, D is TRBD1 (5 bases). Trimming shortened V by 4 bases and J by 4 bases, and 8 bases separated the two germline ends. The CDR3 is 12 amino acids. The germline gives CDR1 SQVTM, CDR2 ANQGSEA.

The chain combines TRBV7-9 with TRBJ1-2; D is undetermined. With 4 bases removed from V and 8 bases from J, the gap between germline ends came to 14 bases. Germline values: CDR1 SEHNR, CDR2 FQNEAQ (reference sequence). The CDR3 has 13 amino acids. The CDR3 here is CASSSSGAVGYTF. CDR3 coding DNA: TGTGCCAGCAGCTCAAGCGGCGCTGTCGGCTACACCTTC.

V gene TRBV12-3 or TRBV12-4 combines with J gene TRBJ1-5; tentatively, D is TRBD1 (5 bases). Deletions cut 4 bases from V and 5 bases from J, with 9 bases between. The CDR3 covers 13 residues. For the CDR3, the DNA is TGTGCCAGCAGTTCAGGGTGGGATCAGCCCCAGCATTTT. Amino acid sequence: CASSSGWDQPQHF.

The chain couples TRBV7-2 to TRBJ1-2; possibly TRBD1 for D (5 bases). Germline V CDR1 and CDR2: SGHTA, FQGNSA. The CDR3 contains 14 residues. V lost 8 bases and J 6 bases, leaving 19 bases between the germline ends. The CDR3 bases are TGTGCCAGCGCCCTCGGGGGGTATAAGAATGGCTACACCTTC. Protein product: CASALGGYKNGYTF.

The chain employs TRBV10-1 and TRBJ2-3; 7 nucleotides line up with TRBD2. Germline assignment: CDR1 WNHNN and CDR2 SYGVQD (reference sequence). The CDR3 covers 14 residues. The J segment lost 2 bases and the V segment lost 5 bases, leaving 4 bases of the junction unmatched. CDR3 amino acids: CASSPGGITDTQYF. CDR3 in DNA: TGCGCCAGCAGTCCGGGGGGAATCACAGATACGCAGTATTTT.

The chain has TRBV6-5 and TRBJ2-3; 12 bases agree with TRBD2. The CDR3 runs to 16 residues. Germline CDR1 reads MNHEY; CDR2 reads SVGAGI. Trimming removed 2 bases from V and 5 bases from J; junction bases left unmatched: 5. DNA for the CDR3: TGTGCCAGCAGTTACGCTAGCGGGGGGGTGGGAGATACGCAGTATTTT. Its protein is CASSYASGGVGDTQYF.

V gene TRBV5-5 combines with J gene TRBJ2-5; possibly TRBD1 for D (7 bases). CDR1 is SGHKS, CDR2 YYEKEE, per germline (reference sequence). The CDR3 spans 15 residues. Trimming removed 2 bases from V and 4 bases from J, with 15 bases in between. CDR3 nucleotide sequence: TGTGCCAGCAGCTTCGCTGCAGGGGGGCCAGAGACCCAGTACTTC. Protein sequence: CASSFAAGGPETQYF. Drawing the rest from reference TRBV5-5 and TRBJ2-5, the complete variable domain is DAGVTQSPTHLIKTRGQQVTLRCSPISGHKSVSWYQQVLGQGPQFIFQYYEKEERGRGNFPDRFSARQFPNYSSELNVNALLLGDSALYLCASSFAAGGPETQYFGPGTRLLVL.

This clone was seen only a few times. V is TRBV7-8 and J is TRBJ2-2; TRBD2 matches at 8 bases. This CDR3 comprises 17 residues. Germline lookup yields CDR1 SGHVS and CDR2 FQNEAQ. V lost 5 bases and J lost 1; bases outside the gene matches: 9. CDR3 amino acids: CASSQEERGLNTGELFF. CDR3 nucleotide sequence: TGTGCCAGCAGCCAGGAAGAGCGGGGGCTGAACACCGGGGAGCTGTTTTTT. Together with reference TRBV7-8 and TRBJ2-2, the CDR3 gives the full variable domain: GAGVSQSPRYKVAKRGQDVALRCDPISGHVSLFWYQQALGQGPEFLTYFQNEAQLDKSGLPSDRFFAERPEGSVSTLKIQRTQQEDSAVYLCASSQEERGLNTGELFFGEGSRLTVL.

The genes are TRBV30 and TRBJ2-3, with 15 nucleotides matching TRBD2. The CDR3 contains 20 residues. CDR1 is GTSNPN and CDR2 is SVGIG in the germline V gene (reference sequence). V shed 3 bases and J 2 bases; nucleotides not matched to a gene: 15. CDR3 DNA: TGTGCCTGGAGCCAAGGACTAGCGGGGGGGACCCTCAAAGACACAGATACGCAGTATTTT. Translated, it gives CAWSQGLAGGTLKDTDTQYF.

This chain connects TRBV19 to TRBJ1-2; maybe TRBD1 (5 bases). Trimming pared 2 bases from V and 3 bases from J, leaving 13 bases between. Per germline, CDR1 LNHDA and CDR2 SQIVND (reference sequence). The CDR3 is 15 residues long. The CDR3 sequence is CASSIQGRVHYGYTF. Here the CDR3 DNA reads TGTGCCAGTAGTATACAGGGTCGTGTGCACTATGGCTACACCTTC. Combining the CDR3 with reference TRBV19 and TRBJ1-2 gives the whole variable domain DGGITQSPKYLFRKEGQNVTLSCEQNLNHDAMYWYRQDPGQGLRLIYYSQIVNDFQKGDIAEGYSVSREKKESFPLTVTSAQKNPTAFYLCASSIQGRVHYGYTFGSGTRLTVV.